Listed below are T cell receptor beta chains from one sample, sequenced in a study of patients and donors after allogeneic stem cell transplantation. TCRdb called the RT-PCR reads again in MiXCR, with one record for every CDR3 protein. The table lists approximately 20,000 distinct CDR3 sequences, around 4.5% of them singletons, with approximately 42% in the top ten. The sample comprised blood, either unsorted or a sorted T cell fraction (not recorded which). Receptors were obtained from a human donor who was either an allogeneic HSCT recipient or a stem cell or donor lymphocyte infusion donor (not recorded which). It is not recorded whose cells these are; they may come from a transplant donor. Each CDR3 is given with its conserved first and last residue. The D gene is left open where the match is weak. Clone size appears in some rows only: once, few, many, or a class for an expanded clone.

j_gene,abundance,v_gene,d_gene,CDR3nt,CDR3aa
TRBJ1-2,few,TRBV6-2/TRBV6-3,TRBD1,TGTGCCAGCAGGGAAGGGACAGGTCCATATGGCTACACCTTC,CASREGTGPYGYTF
TRBJ1-5,-,TRBV28,TRBD1,TGTGCCAGCAGTTTAACGGGACAGCCGTCCTTTAGCAATCAGCCCCAGCATTTT,CASSLTGQPSFSNQPQHF
TRBJ2-3,few,TRBV20-1,-,TGCAGTGCTTTGAAATACACAGATACGCAGTATTTT,CSALKYTDTQYF
TRBJ2-6,many,TRBV24-1,-,TGTGCCACCAGTTACAGGGATCCTGGGGCCAACGTCCTGACTTTC,CATSYRDPGANVLTF
TRBJ1-2,many,TRBV7-9,TRBD1,TGTGCCAGCCTCGAGACAGGGGGCCTTTATGGCTACACCTTC,CASLETGGLYGYTF
TRBJ2-5,medium-sized,TRBV20-1,TRBD2,TGCAGTGCTCTTAGCGGGGGGCGGGGGGAGACCCAGTACTTC,CSALSGGRGETQYF
TRBJ2-3,few,TRBV28,-,TGTGCCAGCAGGCAGATTTTGAGCACAGATACGCAGTATTTT,CASRQILSTDTQYF
TRBJ2-1,few,TRBV7-9,TRBD2,TGTGCCAGCAGCTTATTCGGGGGGGCAATATCCTACAATGAGCAGTTCTTC,CASSLFGGAISYNEQFF
TRBJ2-2,many,TRBV2,TRBD1,TGTGCCAGCAGGCCCGGGACAGGACAAGCGAACACCGGGGAGCTGTTTTTT,CASRPGTGQANTGELFF
TRBJ1-1,many,TRBV10-3,-,TGTGCCATCAGTGAGTTAGGGGGGCTTGACACTGAAGCTTTCTTT,CAISELGGLDTEAFF
TRBJ2-5,many,TRBV5-1,-,TGCGCCAGCAGCTTGGGGGGGTCGGGGCGAGAAGAGACCCAGTACTTC,CASSLGGSGREETQYF
TRBJ1-5,few,TRBV28,-,TGTGCCAGCAGCCGGGGTGGCACCAGCAATCAGCCCCAGCATTTT,CASSRGGTSNQPQHF
TRBJ2-5,-,TRBV21-1,-,TGTGCCAGCAGCAAAAGGCCAAAAGGGGACAGGGTTGAGTCCTGGTGGACCCAGTACTTC,CASSKRPKGDRVESWWTQYF
TRBJ2-7,-,TRBV4-1,-,TGCGCCAGCAGCCACGCCGGGGCAGGGGAGTTCGAGCAGTACTTC,CASSHAGAGEFEQYF
TRBJ2-1,many,TRBV10-3,-,TGTGCCATCAGTTTAGATCCCGTTATCCCGGAGACGGGGCAGTTCTTC,CAISLDPVIPETGQFF
TRBJ2-2,few,TRBV6-1,-,TGTGCCAGCAGTGAAGTGGGGACTCCCATTCCCGGGGAGCTGTTTTTT,CASSEVGTPIPGELFF
TRBJ2-2,many,TRBV6-1,-,TGTGCCAGCAGTACCCGACAGGCCTACACCGGGGAGCTGTTTTTT,CASSTRQAYTGELFF
TRBJ2-7,many,TRBV20-1,-,TGCAGTGTTCGACCCCCCCAGGGCGGAGGGTACGAGCAGTACTTC,CSVRPPQGGGYEQYF
TRBJ2-6,few,TRBV9,-,TGTGCCAGCGGCCAGGGTGGTTCTGGGGCCAACGTCCTGACTTTC,CASGQGGSGANVLTF
TRBJ1-1,many,TRBV6-4,-,TGTGCCAGCAGTGAGGGACGGAACACTGAAGCTTTCTTT,CASSEGRNTEAFF
TRBJ2-4,many,TRBV7-9,TRBD1,TGTGCCAGCAGCTTAGTTGGGACAGGGGGTAACATTCAGTACTTC,CASSLVGTGGNIQYF
TRBJ1-1,many,TRBV20-1,-,TGCAGTGCCCAAGGTGGTTGGGACACTGAAGCTTTCTTT,CSAQGGWDTEAFF
TRBJ2-5,few,TRBV20-1,-,TGCAGTGCTCACTGGGGAGAGACCCAGTACTTC,CSAHWGETQYF
TRBJ1-2,many,TRBV4-1,TRBD1,TGCGCCAGCAGCCAAGGATCGGGACAGGGCAACTATGGCTACACCTTC,CASSQGSGQGNYGYTF
TRBJ1-1,many,TRBV27,TRBD1,TGTGCCAGCAGTCGACGGGACAGCTTGAACACTGAAGCTTTCTTT,CASSRRDSLNTEAFF
TRBJ1-6,many,TRBV19,-,TGTGCCAGTAGTATCGGCAGGAATTCACCCCTCCACTTT,CASSIGRNSPLHF
TRBJ1-1,many,TRBV3-1,TRBD1,TGTGCCAGCAGCCAGGAGGACAGGCTGAACACTGAAGCTTTCTTT,CASSQEDRLNTEAFF
TRBJ1-6,many,TRBV7-9,TRBD1,TGTGCCACCCCGGGACAGGGAAGTTCACCCCTCCACTTT,CATPGQGSSPLHF
TRBJ2-2,few,TRBV5-1,TRBD1,TGCGCCAGCAGCTGGCGGTCCACCGGGACAGGGAACACCGGGGAGCTGTTTTTT,CASSWRSTGTGNTGELFF
TRBJ2-3,many,TRBV9,TRBD2,TGTGCCAGCAGCGTCTCGGCGGGGGTCACAGATACGCAGTATTTT,CASSVSAGVTDTQYF